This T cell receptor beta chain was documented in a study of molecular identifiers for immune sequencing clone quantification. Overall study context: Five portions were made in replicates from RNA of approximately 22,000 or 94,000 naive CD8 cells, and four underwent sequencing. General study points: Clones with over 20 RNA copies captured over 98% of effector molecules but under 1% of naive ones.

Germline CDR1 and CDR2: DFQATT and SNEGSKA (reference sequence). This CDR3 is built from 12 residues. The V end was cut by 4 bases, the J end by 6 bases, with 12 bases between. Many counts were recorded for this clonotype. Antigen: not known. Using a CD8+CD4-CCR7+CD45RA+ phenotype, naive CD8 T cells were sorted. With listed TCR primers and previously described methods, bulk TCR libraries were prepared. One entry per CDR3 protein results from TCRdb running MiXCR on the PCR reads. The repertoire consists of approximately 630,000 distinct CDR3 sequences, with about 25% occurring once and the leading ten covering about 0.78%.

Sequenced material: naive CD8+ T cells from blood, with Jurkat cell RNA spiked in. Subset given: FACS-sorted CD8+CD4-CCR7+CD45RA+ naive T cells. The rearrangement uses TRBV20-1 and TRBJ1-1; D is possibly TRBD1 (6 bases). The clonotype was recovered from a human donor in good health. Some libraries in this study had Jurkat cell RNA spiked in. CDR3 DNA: TGCAGTGCTATCGAACAGGGCGCTGAAGCTTTCTTT. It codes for CSAIEQGAEAFF.